This T cell receptor beta chain came from a study of blood T cell repertoires in COVID-19. At the level of the study: Spain, Italy and the United States supplied samples that represented acute and convalescent COVID-19. Sample material is recorded as cDNA or gDNA derived from T cells, B-cell-depleted T cells, or PBMCs.

Germline CDR1 and CDR2: LGHNT and FRNRAP. V gave up 3 bases and J gave up 5 bases, with 4 bases separating them. The CDR3 is 12 amino acids. Libraries were prepared by immunoSEQ multiplex PCR; TCRdb keeps only in-frame clonotypes and omits some of them. The sample has 250,000 to 300,000 clones; about 90% are singletons. Cohort allocation depended upon clinical history that participants reported. This sequence originates from a human donor in a cohort exposed to, infected with or recovered from COVID-19 (not recorded which). The donor label of this sample is uncertain. The genes are TRBV12-5 and TRBJ2-2; no clear D. The source material was PBMCs or T cells enriched from blood (not recorded which). The CDR3: CASGFTTGELFF. In nucleotides, the CDR3 is TGTGCTAGTGGTTTTACAACCGGGGAGCTGTTTTTT. The full variable domain, its missing parts supplied by reference TRBV12-5 and TRBJ2-2, is DARVTQTPRHKVTEMGQEVTMRCQPILGHNTVFWYRQTMMQGLELLAYFRNRAPLDDSGMPKDRFSAEMPDATLATLKIQPSEPRDSAVYFCASGFTTGELFFGEGSRLTVL.